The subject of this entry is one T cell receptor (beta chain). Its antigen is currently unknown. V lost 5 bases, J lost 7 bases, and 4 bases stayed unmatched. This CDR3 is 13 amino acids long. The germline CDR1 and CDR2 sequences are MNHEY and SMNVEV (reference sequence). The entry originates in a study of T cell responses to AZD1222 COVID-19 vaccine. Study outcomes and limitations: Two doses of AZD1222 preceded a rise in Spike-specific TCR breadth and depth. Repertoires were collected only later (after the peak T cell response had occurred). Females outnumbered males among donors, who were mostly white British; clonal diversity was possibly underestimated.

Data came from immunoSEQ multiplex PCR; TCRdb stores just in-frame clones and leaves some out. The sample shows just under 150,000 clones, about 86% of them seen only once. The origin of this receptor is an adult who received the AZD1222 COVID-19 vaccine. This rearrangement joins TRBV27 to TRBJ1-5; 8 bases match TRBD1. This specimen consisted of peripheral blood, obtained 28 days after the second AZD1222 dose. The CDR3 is CASSTDRGQPQHF. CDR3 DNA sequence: TGTGCCAGCAGTACAGACAGGGGCCAGCCCCAGCATTTT.